The 31 T cell receptor beta chains reported below all come from one sample, sequenced in a study of cytomegalovirus exposure and HLA in healthy donors (dated by TCRdb to about 2017). Library preparation was by the immunoSEQ multiplex PCR assay. For the multiplex PCR, a mixture combining 60 forward primers for TCR Vbeta segments and 13 reverse primers for TCR Jbeta segments was used. TCRdb re-hosts the immuneACCESS table, in-frame sequences only. Its copies lack some clones; in the studies checked, an unresolved V gene accounts for under half of them, and the cause for the rest is not known. A total of some 130,000 clones appear in this sample, 79% of them only once. The top ten clones comprise around 1% of the sample. What was sequenced was PBMCs. These TCRs come from a young man in good health and CMV-seronegative.

V gene TRBV5-1 combines with J gene TRBJ2-7; a weak D match, TRBD2 (6 bases). This CDR3 spans 16 amino acids. V lost 4 bases to trimming and J lost 2 bases, with 19 bases between them. Germline CDR1 is SGHRS and CDR2 is YFSETQ. The CDR3 loop is CASSRASGTGPYEQYF. CDR3 DNA sequence: TGCGCCAGCAGCCGGGCCTCCGGGACTGGTCCCTACGAGCAGTACTTC. Full variable domain (outside the CDR3, taken from reference TRBV5-1 and TRBJ2-7): KAGVTQTPRYLIKTRGQQVTLSCSPISGHRSVSWYQQTPGQGLQFLFEYFSETQRNKGNFPGRFSGRQFSNSRSEMNVSTLELGDSALYLCASSRASGTGPYEQYFGPGTRLTVT.

The CDR3 sequence: CATSRGGLGTGDSQPQHF. CDR3 bases: TGTGCCACCAGCAGAGGGGGGTTAGGGACAGGGGATTCTCAGCCCCAGCATTTT. The chain carries TRBV15 and TRBJ1-5, with 10 positions matching TRBD1. The CDR3 has 18 amino acids. Germline CDR1 is LNHNV and CDR2 is YYDKDF (reference sequence). Trimming cost V 1 base and J 6 bases; bases outside gene matches: 12. Using reference TRBV15 and TRBJ1-5 for the parts outside the CDR3, the full variable domain is DAMVIQNPRYQVTQFGKPVTLSCSQTLNHNVMYWYQQKSSQAPKLLFHYYDKDFNNEADTPDNFQSRRPNTSFCFLDIRSPGLGDTAMYLCATSRGGLGTGDSQPQHFGDGTRLSIL.

The chain is built from TRBV6-6 and TRBJ1-1; possibly TRBD1 for D (6 bases). This CDR3 has 14 amino acids. Germline values: CDR1 MNHNY, CDR2 SVGAGI (reference sequence). V dropped 7 bases and J dropped 7 bases, with 19 bases sitting between them. Here the CDR3 reads CASNWAGAESEAFF. CDR3 DNA sequence: TGTGCCAGCAATTGGGCAGGGGCCGAGAGTGAAGCTTTCTTT.

This chain links TRBV5-5 with TRBJ2-3, with D perhaps TRBD1 (5 bases). The CDR3 spans 16 residues. Trimming took 0 bases from V and 0 from J, leaving 11 bases between them. Per germline, CDR1 SGHKS and CDR2 YYEKEE (reference sequence). CDR3 region: CASSLGARASTDTQYF. The CDR3 DNA reads TGTGCCAGCAGCTTGGGGGCCAGGGCGAGCACAGATACGCAGTATTTT.

Concerning this clone: An end of the junction differs from the germline gene, which may be a read error. At the DNA level, this CDR3 is encoded by other sequences in the same sample as well. The chain is built from TRBV10-3 and TRBJ2-7; D perhaps matches TRBD1 (6 bases). The CDR3 runs to 15 residues. The germline V gene encodes CDR1 ENHRY and CDR2 SYGVKD. CDR3: CAIRGPGTRTYEQYF. For the CDR3, the DNA is TGTGCCATCAGGGGACCCGGGACAAGGACCTACGAGCAGTACTTT.

The V gene is TRBV5-6, the J gene TRBJ1-5, with TRBD1 as a possible D gene (5 bases). Trimming shortened V by 2 bases and J by 7 bases, and 7 bases separated the two germline ends. In germline, CDR1 is SGHDT, CDR2 YYEEEE. This CDR3 region has 12 residues. This CDR3 is CASSLGEQPQHF. The DNA for the CDR3 is TGTGCCAGCAGCTTAGGGGAACAGCCCCAGCATTTT.

This chain connects TRBV6-5 to TRBJ2-1, with no clear D. The CDR3 contains 12 residues. Germline lookup yields CDR1 MNHEY and CDR2 SVGAGI. Trimming stripped 6 bases from V and 14 bases from J, with 17 bases between. The DNA for the CDR3 is TGTGCCAGCAGGTCCAGTGGCGAGGTTGAGTTCTTC. Translated: CASRSSGEVEFF.

The chain uses TRBV30 and TRBJ1-3; D is undetermined. The CDR3 contains 12 residues. V lost 3 bases to trimming and J lost 0 bases, with 3 bases between them. The germline V gene encodes CDR1 GTSNPN and CDR2 SVGIG (reference sequence). CDR3 in amino acids: CAWSSSGNTIYF. The CDR3, as DNA: TGTGCCTGGAGCAGCTCTGGAAACACCATATATTTT.

This clone has a handful of counts. The J gene is TRBJ2-5, the V gene TRBV6-1, with 7 bases aligning to TRBD2. V gave up 3 bases and J gave up 4 bases; unmatched junction bases: 5. The CDR3 spans 14 residues. Germline-derived CDR1 and CDR2 are MNHNS and SASEGT. CDR3 in DNA: TGTGCCAGCAGTGAGGGGACGGGGGGAGAGACCCAGTACTTC. Encoded protein: CASSEGTGGETQYF.

This clone has more than one count but fewer than ten. V is TRBV5-1 and J is TRBJ1-2; 12 bases fit TRBD1. The CDR3 runs to 14 residues. The V segment lost 4 bases and the J segment 5 bases; nucleotides outside the gene matches: 3. CDR1 SGHRS and CDR2 YFSETQ come from the germline V gene. For the CDR3, the DNA is TGCGCCAGCAGCGGGACAGGGGGCCGTTATGGCTACACCTTC. Protein: CASSGTGGRYGYTF.

The rearrangement joins TRBV5-1 to TRBJ2-5; 7 bases are shared with TRBD1. CDR3 length: 15 amino acids. Germline values: CDR1 SGHRS, CDR2 YFSETQ. With 5 bases clipped from V and 5 bases from J, the junction kept 12 bases outside the gene matches. CDR3 sequence: CASRPTGVSFETQYF. The CDR3 coding sequence is TGCGCCAGCAGGCCTACAGGGGTCTCGTTTGAGACCCAGTACTTC.

This chain joins TRBV12-2 and TRBJ2-4; the table's D call, TRBD1, was not checked against the DNA. TRBV12-2 is marked as a pseudogene. The CDR3 extends over 15 amino acids. CDR3 in DNA: TGTGCAAGTCGCTTAAACAGGCACCCCTTAAACATTCAGTACTTC. Translation: CASRLNRHPLNIQYF.

This clone was seen a single time. This rearrangement joins TRBV19 to TRBJ1-6; no firm D call. This CDR3 spans 16 amino acids. Germline V lookup: CDR1 LNHDA, CDR2 SQIVND (reference sequence). V lost 5 bases and J 3 bases, leaving 14 bases between the germline ends. CDR3 nucleotide sequence: TGTGCCAGTAGTCCTCGGGTAGGCGGCTATAATTCACCCCTCCACTTT. Its protein product is CASSPRVGGYNSPLHF.

The chain uses TRBV18 and TRBJ1-2; D may be TRBD1 (5 bases). The CDR3 contains 15 residues. V gave up 3 bases and J gave up 3 bases, with 14 bases separating them. Per germline, CDR1 KGHSH and CDR2 LQKENI. DNA for the CDR3: TGTGCCAGCTCACCGCAGGGAGGGAGGCACTATGGCTACACCTTC. Encoded protein: CASSPQGGRHYGYTF.

This chain uses TRBV15 with TRBJ1-5; weak D call: TRBD1 (6 bases). Germline V gene lookup returns CDR1 LNHNV and CDR2 YYDKDF (reference sequence). The CDR3 spans 18 residues. Trimming stripped 6 bases from V and 0 bases from J, with 21 bases between. The CDR3 loop reads CATRKGRGAAYSNQPQHF. CDR3 nucleotides: TGTGCCACCAGGAAGGGGAGGGGGGCCGCTTATAGCAATCAGCCCCAGCATTTT.

The chain has TRBV7-3 and TRBJ1-6, with D maybe TRBD1 (5 bases). Germline values: CDR1 SGHTA, CDR2 FQGTGA. V was pared by 7 bases and J by 12 bases, with 10 bases between. This CDR3 has 11 amino acids. The CDR3 DNA reads as TGTGCCAGCAACCTGACAGAACCCCTCCACTTT. Residues: CASNLTEPLHF.

This clone was seen a single time. The chain has TRBV15 and TRBJ1-4; 7 bases match TRBD1. Germline-derived CDR1 and CDR2 are LNHNV and YYDKDF (reference sequence). The CDR3 is 15 amino acids. J gave up 7 bases and V 6 bases, and 11 bases lay outside the gene matches. CDR3 coding DNA: TGTGCCACCAGAGACTTCCAGGGGGTTACTGAAAAACTGTTTTTT. Translation gives CATRDFQGVTEKLFF.

A word on this clone: The germline gene is not matched at one end of the junction; a read error may be the cause. The chain links TRBV7-7 to TRBJ2-3; the D gene is possibly TRBD1 (6 bases). Germline assignment: CDR1 SSHAT and CDR2 FNYEAQ (reference sequence). The CDR3 is 14 amino acids. The CDR3 DNA reads TGTGCTAGCAGCAGGGGCGAGTTGACAGATACGCAGTATTTT. Translated, it gives CASSRGELTDTQYF.

The J gene is TRBJ2-3, the V gene TRBV18; no clear D gene. Looked up from germline, CDR1 is KGHSH and CDR2 is LQKENI. The V gene lost 2 bases and the J gene lost 0 bases, with 12 bases spanning the gap. The CDR3 runs to 16 residues. The CDR3 spells CASSPSLATSTDTQYF. Here the CDR3 DNA reads TGTGCCAGCTCACCATCTCTCGCTACTAGCACAGATACGCAGTATTTT.

The chain couples TRBV18 to TRBJ1-2; no clear D. V gave up 8 bases and J gave up 5 bases, with 18 bases separating them. This CDR3 comprises 14 residues. Per the germline V gene, CDR1 is KGHSH and CDR2 is LQKENI. CDR3 sequence: CASALEEFSYGYTF. DNA for the CDR3: TGTGCCAGCGCCCTAGAGGAATTTAGTTATGGCTACACCTTC. Supplemented by reference TRBV18 and TRBJ1-2, the full variable domain reads NAGVMQNPRHLVRRRGQEARLRCSPMKGHSHVYWYRQLPEEGLKFMVYLQKENIIDESGMPKERFSAEFPKEGPSILRIQQVVRGDSAAYFCASALEEFSYGYTFGSGTRLTVV.

The sample holds one count of this clone. The chain uses TRBV30 and TRBJ1-2; D is unresolved. The CDR3 loop spans 11 amino acids. Germline V CDR1 and CDR2: GTSNPN, SVGIG (reference sequence). The V and J ends lost 5 bases and 5 bases respectively, with 9 bases between them. CDR3 region: CAWEVGYGYTF. CDR3 DNA sequence: TGTGCCTGGGAGGTCGGTTATGGCTACACCTTC.

The chain has TRBV30 and TRBJ1-5, with 7 bases matching TRBD1. The CDR3 covers 16 residues. The V gene end was trimmed by 1 base and the J gene end by 1 base; junction bases not matched to a gene: 7. Germline V CDR1 and CDR2: GTSNPN, SVGIG (reference sequence). CDR3 region: CAWSENRGMSNQPQHF. Here the CDR3 DNA reads TGTGCCTGGAGTGAAAACAGGGGTATGAGCAATCAGCCCCAGCATTTT.

This clone has only one observation. This chain joins TRBV29-1 and TRBJ2-7; D is undetermined. The germline V gene encodes CDR1 SQVTM and CDR2 ANQGSEA. The ends were cut back, 1 base at V and 2 bases at J, with 9 bases in the middle. This CDR3 is 13 amino acids long. The CDR3 protein is CSVEATGAYEQYF. Written as DNA, the CDR3 is TGCAGCGTTGAAGCCACTGGAGCCTACGAGCAGTACTTC.

This chain links TRBV4-1 with TRBJ2-7, with 8 nucleotides matching TRBD1. With 1 base clipped from V and 5 bases from J, the junction kept 10 bases outside the gene matches. CDR1 and CDR2 from the germline V gene are MGHRA and YSYEKL. The CDR3 runs to 16 residues. As DNA, the CDR3 is TGCGCCAGCAGCCAAGGGGGGACAGGAAGATCTGACGAGCAGTACTTC. Residues: CASSQGGTGRSDEQYF.

The rearrangement uses TRBV6-5 and TRBJ1-1, with 9 nucleotides matching TRBD1. Germline trimming cut 8 bases from V and 3 bases from J; bases unmatched to any gene: 4. Germline-derived CDR1 and CDR2 are MNHEY and SVGAGI. The CDR3 has 13 amino acids. The DNA of the CDR3 is TGTGCCAGCGGACGGACAGGGGACACTGAAGCTTTCTTT. Its protein product is CASGRTGDTEAFF.

The V and J genes are TRBV7-2 and TRBJ1-1; perhaps TRBD1 as D (5 bases). Trimming took off 6 bases at V and 7 bases at J, with 6 bases between the two ends. This CDR3 spans 10 amino acids. Germline CDR1 SGHTA, CDR2 FQGNSA. CDR3 DNA: TGTGCCAGCAGGGGGCTTGAAGCTTTCTTT. Amino acid sequence: CASRGLEAFF.

V is TRBV6-6 and J is TRBJ1-2; TRBD1 matches 9 bases. This CDR3 region has 15 residues. Germline assignment: CDR1 MNHNY and CDR2 SVGAGI (reference sequence). After removal of 2 bases from V and 3 bases from J, the junction contained 4 bases not matched to a gene. The CDR3 DNA reads TGTGCCAGCAGTTACCTTAGACAGGGGGACTATGGCTACACCTTC. Amino acids: CASSYLRQGDYGYTF.

This clone was picked up one time. This sequence joins TRBV6-5 and TRBJ1-2; D is possibly TRBD1 (5 bases). V shed 4 bases and J shed 6 bases, with 18 bases lying between them. Germline CDR1 reads MNHEY; CDR2 reads SVGAGI. The CDR3 runs 15 residues. The chain's CDR3 is CASSFTYGREDGYTF. The CDR3, as DNA: TGTGCCAGCAGTTTTACTTATGGCAGGGAGGATGGCTACACCTTC.

The chain is built from TRBV11-2 and TRBJ2-1, with 7 bases fitting TRBD1. This CDR3 has 13 residues. The germline CDR1 and CDR2 sequences are SGHAT and FQNNGV. With 4 bases clipped from V and 12 bases from J, the junction kept 9 bases outside the gene matches. CDR3 DNA sequence: TGTGCCAGCAGCTCCCAGGGGGTGGTGGGGCAGTTCTTC. Encoded protein: CASSSQGVVGQFF.

The chain combines TRBV10-3 with TRBJ1-2; TRBD1 might be the D (6 bases). Germline V gene data show CDR1 as ENHRY and CDR2 as SYGVKD. Trimming cost V 5 bases and J 2 bases, with 9 bases left between them. The CDR3 contains 13 residues. In nucleotides, the CDR3 is TGTGCCATCAGTCCGGGACAAAACTATGGCTACACCTTC. Its translation: CAISPGQNYGYTF.

This clone was picked up one time. The gene calls are TRBV9 and TRBJ2-2, with D perhaps matching TRBD1 (6 bases). Trimming left V 4 bases short and J 2 bases short, with 12 bases between. Looked up from germline, CDR1 is SGDLS and CDR2 is YYNGEE. The CDR3 spans 15 residues. This chain's CDR3 is CASSPHRDNTGELFF. The CDR3 DNA follows: TGTGCCAGCAGCCCCCACAGGGATAACACCGGGGAGCTGTTTTTT.